The 10 T cell receptor beta chains listed next were all sequenced from one sample in a study of post-analysis software for immune sequencing data. Included in the TCR beta cDNA libraries were unique molecular identifiers. TCRdb passed the PCR reads through MiXCR, listing each CDR3 protein once. The sample has some 160,000 distinct CDR3 sequences; around 34% are singletons. Sequenced material: blood, taken after autologous hematopoietic stem cell transplantation. The receptors here all came from a girl between 10 and 17 years old with multiple sclerosis.

Only a few counts were recorded for this clonotype. The chain links TRBV20-1 to TRBJ2-7; TRBD2 is a possible D gene (5 bases). This CDR3 contains 12 residues. Germline V CDR1 and CDR2: DFQATT, SNEGSKA (reference sequence). V shed 4 bases and J shed 1 base, with 8 bases lying between them. The CDR3 is CSAKSGSYEQYF. DNA for the CDR3: TGCAGTGCTAAAAGCGGTTCCTACGAGCAGTACTTC.

The gene calls are TRBV13 and TRBJ2-5; D not resolved. V lost 3 bases and J lost 2, with 13 bases in between. Germline-derived CDR1 and CDR2 are PRHDT and FYEKMQ (reference sequence). This CDR3 has 15 amino acids. CDR3 sequence: CASSFLGRSQETQYF. The CDR3 bases are TGTGCCAGCAGCTTCCTCGGACGGTCTCAAGAGACCCAGTACTTC.

On this clonotype: Mismatch with germline at one junction end may stem from a read error. The chain carries TRBV20-1 and TRBJ2-5; 14 bases line up with TRBD2. The CDR3 is made up of 18 amino acids. CDR1 is DFQATT, CDR2 SNEGSKA, per germline (reference sequence). The chain's CDR3 is CSAVGGGLAGVTQEAQYF. DNA of the CDR3: TGCAGTGCTGTAGGGGGGGGACTAGCGGGAGTCACGCAAGAGGCCCAGTACTTC.

This clonotype was seen repeatedly, ten times or more. J is TRBJ2-1 and V is TRBV29-1, with unresolved D. The germline CDR1 and CDR2 sequences are SQVTM and ANQGSEA. CDR3 length: 13 residues. The V end was cut by 5 bases, the J end by 2 bases, with 10 bases between. The CDR3 nucleotides read TGCAGCGTTTTAGTTGCGGCCTACAATGAGCAGTTCTTC. Protein sequence: CSVLVAAYNEQFF.

This sequence joins TRBV18 and TRBJ2-3, with unresolved D. The CDR3 totals 13 residues. V was trimmed by 1 base and J by 5 bases, leaving 7 bases between them. The germline CDR1 and CDR2 sequences are KGHSH and LQKENI. The CDR3 protein is CASSPLGVDTQYF. The CDR3 DNA follows: TGTGCCAGCTCACCACTAGGTGTAGATACGCAGTATTTT.

This clonotype was observed a handful of times. In nucleotides, the CDR3 is TGTGCCACCACCCAGGTCGGGTACAATGAGCAGTTCTTC. It translates to CATTQVGYNEQFF. The chain recombines TRBV24-1 with TRBJ2-1; D is unclear. The germline V gene has CDR1 KGHDR and CDR2 SFDVKD. The CDR3 extends over 13 amino acids. V lost 8 bases, J lost 4 bases, and 11 bases lay in between.

This clonotype has a handful of counts. The V call is TRBV13, the J call TRBJ2-2, with a tentative D call TRBD2 (6 bases). V lost 8 bases, J lost 4 bases, and 8 bases lay in between. The CDR3 consists of 12 residues. Germline V CDR1 and CDR2: PRHDT, FYEKMQ (reference sequence). The CDR3, as DNA: TGTGCCAGCGGGACTCTCACCGGGGAGCTGTTTTTT. Translating it yields CASGTLTGELFF. The full variable domain, in which reference TRBV13 and TRBJ2-2 provide the parts outside the CDR3, is AAGVIQSPRHLIKEKRETATLKCYPIPRHDTVYWYQQGPGQDPQFLISFYEKMQSDKGSIPDRFSAQQFSDYHSELNMSSLELGDSALYFCASGTLTGELFFGEGSRLTVL.

The chain joins TRBV15 to TRBJ2-5; perhaps TRBD2 as D (7 bases). Germline CDR1 LNHNV, CDR2 YYDKDF (reference sequence). The CDR3 is 15 residues long. V shed 0 bases and J shed 5 bases, with 13 bases lying between them. Here the CDR3 DNA reads TGTGCCACCAGCAGAGAGAGGGGGGGAGGGGAGACCCAGTACTTC. Translated: CATSRERGGGETQYF.

The chain combines TRBV12-3 or TRBV12-4 with TRBJ2-1; D gene ambiguous. The CDR3 runs to 13 residues. The ends were cut back, 4 bases at V and 9 bases at J, with 13 bases in the middle. The CDR3 DNA reads TGTGCCAGCAGTTATCCCTCCGTTGGTGAGCAGTTCTTC. Protein product: CASSYPSVGEQFF.

This clonotype was seen at least ten times. The chain joins TRBV20-1 to TRBJ2-7; D gene uncertain. Germline-derived CDR1 and CDR2 are DFQATT and SNEGSKA (reference sequence). The ends were cut back, 3 bases at V and 0 bases at J, with 12 bases in the middle. This CDR3 spans 14 amino acids. The CDR3: CSASGRDTSYEQYF. For the CDR3, the DNA is TGCAGTGCTAGTGGTAGAGACACCTCCTACGAGCAGTACTTC.